The 16 T cell receptor beta chains below were found in one sample sequenced in a study of T cell responses to AZD1222 COVID-19 vaccine. This table comes from immunoSEQ multiplex PCR, and its TCRdb copy is limited to in-frame clones, with some not included. Of 120,000 to 150,000 clones in the sample, over 85% were seen once. Sequenced material: peripheral blood, taken 28 days after the second AZD1222 dose. These receptors were obtained from an adult who received the AZD1222 COVID-19 vaccine.

The chain is built from TRBV7-2 and TRBJ2-5; 14 positions agree with TRBD2. Germline V gene sequence: CDR1 SGHTA, CDR2 FQGNSA. The CDR3 extends over 17 amino acids. Trimming removed 0 bases from V and 4 bases from J; junction bases left unmatched: 4. The CDR3 DNA sequence: TGTGCCAGCAGCTTAGCGAAGGGACTAGCGGGAGTAGAGACCCAGTACTTC. It specifies CASSLAKGLAGVETQYF.

This chain uses TRBV5-1 with TRBJ2-2; TRBD2 agrees at 15 bases. Trimming removed 4 bases from V and 0 bases from J; junction bases left unmatched: 13. Germline V lookup: CDR1 SGHRS, CDR2 YFSETQ. The CDR3 sequence is 21 residues long. In DNA form, the CDR3 reads TGCGCCAGCAGCCTATCGGGACTAGCGGGAGGCAGAATATCGAACACCGGGGAGCTGTTTTTT. This codes for CASSLSGLAGGRISNTGELFF.

The chain carries TRBV6-1 and TRBJ2-7; D is ambiguous. Germline values: CDR1 MNHNS, CDR2 SASEGT. V gave up 1 base and J gave up 4 bases, with 14 bases separating them. CDR3 size: 15 residues. The CDR3 DNA is TGTGCCAGCAGTGAAGGTGGCACAGTGCTGTACGAGCAGTACTTC. This translates into CASSEGGTVLYEQYF.

The V and J genes are TRBV6-6 and TRBJ2-3; weak D call: TRBD2 (6 bases). The V end lost 2 bases, the J end lost 4 bases, and 13 bases lay between the germline ends. This CDR3 region has 15 residues. CDR1 and CDR2 (germline): MNHNY, SVGAGI (reference sequence). For the CDR3, the DNA is TGTGCCAGCAGTTACCCTACGACTAGTGCAGATACGCAGTATTTT. Protein: CASSYPTTSADTQYF.

The V and J genes are TRBV19 and TRBJ1-3; no reliable D call. CDR3 length: 14 residues. Germline assignment: CDR1 LNHDA and CDR2 SQIVND (reference sequence). V dropped 3 bases and J dropped 4 bases, with 10 bases sitting between them. CDR3 amino acids: CASSIGVPGNTIYF. The CDR3, as DNA: TGTGCCAGTAGTATTGGGGTCCCGGGAAACACCATATATTTT. The variable domain in full, completed from reference TRBV19 and TRBJ1-3, reads DGGITQSPKYLFRKEGQNVTLSCEQNLNHDAMYWYRQDPGQGLRLIYYSQIVNDFQKGDIAEGYSVSREKKESFPLTVTSAQKNPTAFYLCASSIGVPGNTIYFGEGSWLTVV.

This clone was recorded only once. The V gene is TRBV18, the J gene TRBJ2-3; no clear D gene. The CDR3 extends over 15 amino acids. Germline CDR1 KGHSH, CDR2 LQKENI. Trimming pared 0 bases from V and 1 base from J, leaving 8 bases between. DNA of the CDR3: TGTGCCAGCTCACCACCTCTTAGAGGCACAGATACGCAGTATTTT. It is translated as CASSPPLRGTDTQYF.

The chain links TRBV7-3 to TRBJ2-1; 8 bases are a match to TRBD2. V was clipped by 5 bases and J by 8 bases; unmatched bases: 8. The length of the CDR3 is 14 residues. From germline, CDR1 is SGHTA and CDR2 FQGTGA. The CDR3 here is CASSTTPGGYEQFF. The CDR3 DNA follows: TGTGCCAGCAGCACTACCCCGGGGGGGTATGAGCAGTTCTTC. The entire variable domain, with the rest obtained from reference TRBV7-3 and TRBJ2-1, is as follows: GAGVSQTPSNKVTEKGKYVELRCDPISGHTALYWYRQSLGQGPEFLIYFQGTGAADDSGLPNDRFFAVRPEGSVSTLKIQRTERGDSAVYLCASSTTPGGYEQFFGPGTRLTVL.

The chain carries TRBV5-6 and TRBJ2-7; D is perhaps TRBD1 (6 bases). Germline V gene sequence: CDR1 SGHDT, CDR2 YYEEEE. The CDR3 covers 13 residues. V lost 4 bases, J lost 6 bases, and 14 bases lay in between. This CDR3 reads CASSPQGSGEQYF. The CDR3 bases are TGTGCCAGCAGCCCACAGGGATCCGGCGAGCAGTACTTC.

V gene TRBV6-5 combines with J gene TRBJ1-2, with TRBD1 matching over 8 bases. Germline values: CDR1 MNHEY, CDR2 SVGAGI. The CDR3 totals 16 residues. The junction had 11 bases not matched to a gene; V was cut back by 4 bases and J by 4 bases. Here the CDR3 reads CASSSDRGYLGYGYTF. The DNA for the CDR3 is TGTGCCAGCAGTTCCGACAGGGGATATCTCGGCTATGGCTACACCTTC.

The V and J genes are TRBV19 and TRBJ1-2, with D maybe TRBD1 (6 bases). Germline CDR1 LNHDA, CDR2 SQIVND (reference sequence). The V gene lost 7 bases and the J gene lost 4 bases, with 16 bases spanning the gap. The CDR3 runs 14 residues. CDR3 loop: CASTPPGGGYGYTF. In DNA form, the CDR3 reads TGTGCCAGTACGCCCCCGGGGGGCGGCTATGGCTACACCTTC. The whole variable domain, filled in from reference TRBV19 and TRBJ1-2, reads DGGITQSPKYLFRKEGQNVTLSCEQNLNHDAMYWYRQDPGQGLRLIYYSQIVNDFQKGDIAEGYSVSREKKESFPLTVTSAQKNPTAFYLCASTPPGGGYGYTFGSGTRLTVV.

The chain's CDR3 is CASSQDPAEGLPFGEQYF. The DNA of the CDR3 is TGCGCCAGCAGCCAAGATCCCGCGGAGGGACTACCCTTTGGCGAGCAGTACTTC. This sequence joins TRBV4-3 and TRBJ2-7; TRBD2 aligns across 7 bases. The CDR3 is made up of 18 amino acids. J lost 6 bases, V lost 0 bases, and 17 bases had no gene match. Looked up from germline, CDR1 is LGHNA and CDR2 is YSLEER.

CDR3 coding DNA: TGTGCCACCCAGACCCTGGGCAATCAGCCCCAGCATTTT. Its translation is CATQTLGNQPQHF. The V gene is TRBV7-9, the J gene TRBJ1-5, with D hard to call. The CDR3 is 13 residues long. Trimming left V 10 bases short and J 2 bases short, with 12 bases between. Germline V gene lookup returns CDR1 SEHNR and CDR2 FQNEAQ (reference sequence).

Many counts were recorded for this clone. The rearrangement links TRBV19 to TRBJ2-1; D might be TRBD2 (5 bases). The CDR3 sequence is 14 residues long. Germline CDR1 and CDR2: LNHDA and SQIVND (reference sequence). V dropped 4 bases and J dropped 6 bases, with 13 bases sitting between them. The CDR3 is CASSTSRVANEQFF. DNA of the CDR3: TGTGCCAGTAGTACCTCGAGGGTTGCCAATGAGCAGTTCTTC.

The chain employs TRBV9 and TRBJ2-3; D could derive from TRBD1 or TRBD2 (5 bases each). The V gene's germline CDR1 is SGDLS and CDR2 YYNGEE. The CDR3 totals 18 residues. Trimming stripped 4 bases from V and 3 bases from J, with 24 bases between. The CDR3 DNA sequence: TGTGCCAGCAGCCCGTCCGAGGGAACAGGCCGTATGACAGATACGCAGTATTTT. Translation: CASSPSEGTGRMTDTQYF.

The chain couples TRBV9 to TRBJ2-1; D is undetermined. Germline V lookup: CDR1 SGDLS, CDR2 YYNGEE. Trimming pared 0 bases from V and 1 base from J, leaving 8 bases between. The CDR3 extends over 15 amino acids. DNA of the CDR3: TGTGCCAGCAGCGTAGATGGGGTATCCTACAATGAGCAGTTCTTC. It specifies CASSVDGVSYNEQFF.

The V and J genes are TRBV5-4 and TRBJ2-3; D is possibly TRBD1 (6 bases). V dropped 4 bases and J dropped 6 bases, with 21 bases sitting between them. Germline CDR1 reads SGHNT; CDR2 reads YYREEE (reference sequence). The CDR3 totals 16 residues. Here the CDR3 DNA reads TGTGCCAGCAGCGCGACAGGCTCCGGAGTAATTGATACGCAGTATTTT. It codes for CASSATGSGVIDTQYF.